Listed below are T cell receptor beta chains from one sample, sequenced in a study of T cell changes during pregnancy in multiple sclerosis. Data came from immunoSEQ multiplex PCR; TCRdb stores just in-frame clones and leaves some out. The sample has around 63,000 clones; roughly 91% are singletons. The specimen comprised peripheral blood, sampled after pregnancy. The receptor source for this set is a female donor in good health, enrolled as a control in a pregnancy study. Both conserved end residues are part of each CDR3. A D gene is named only where the DNA matches it firmly. Size values are once, few and many counts, or a class for expanded clones, and some rows have none.

cdr3_length	j_call	d_call	v_call	clone_size	cdr3_nt	cdr3_aa
17	TRBJ2-5	TRBD2	TRBV7-2	NA	TGTGCCAGCAGCCCCTGGACTAGCGGGGGGCGTCAAGAGACCCAGTACTTC	CASSPWTSGGRQETQYF
13	TRBJ1-5	NA	TRBV30	NA	TGTGCCTATGAACAGGGTTTAGGACAGCCCCAGCATTTT	CAYEQGLGQPQHF
15	TRBJ2-7	TRBD1	TRBV2	NA	TGTGCCAGCAGTCCGACAGGGGGGGCCTCCTACGAGCAGTACTTC	CASSPTGGASYEQYF
14	TRBJ2-2	NA	TRBV13	once	TGTGCCAGCAGCAAGGGTCGGGGGACCGGGGAGCTGTTTTTT	CASSKGRGTGELFF
16	TRBJ2-3	TRBD1	TRBV5-1	once	TGCGCCAGCAGCTTGCGGCAGGGGGCGGTTGCAGATACGCAGTATTTT	CASSLRQGAVADTQYF
14	TRBJ1-1	NA	TRBV14	NA	TGTGCCAGCAGCCAATTATACGGGAACACTGAAGCTTTCTTT	CASSQLYGNTEAFF
14	TRBJ2-7	NA	TRBV5-5	NA	TGTGCCAGCAGCTTGGACGGGGTGGGTTACGAGCAGTACTTC	CASSLDGVGYEQYF
13	TRBJ2-7	NA	TRBV19	once	TGTGCCAGTAGTCCTAAGGGAGCTTACGAGCAGTACTTC	CASSPKGAYEQYF
14	TRBJ2-3	TRBD1	TRBV6-1	NA	TGTGCCAGCAGTGAATACAGGGGGTTAAATACGCAGTATTTT	CASSEYRGLNTQYF
14	TRBJ1-4	NA	TRBV2	NA	TGTGCCACCCGGTGGACCTTGGGGGGTGAAAAACTGTTTTTT	CATRWTLGGEKLFF
16	TRBJ1-6	NA	TRBV7-8	NA	TGTGCCAGCAGCTTATTTTCCAGCTCCTATAATTCACCCCTCCACTTT	CASSLFSSSYNSPLHF
17	TRBJ1-6	TRBD1	TRBV5-4	NA	TGTGCCAGCAGCTTGGCAGGGGGATTCTCCTATAATTCACCCCTCCACTTT	CASSLAGGFSYNSPLHF
13	TRBJ1-1	NA	TRBV7-9	NA	TGTGCCAGCAGCTCGCCAGTGAACACTGAAGCTTTCTTT	CASSSPVNTEAFF
13	TRBJ2-7	NA	TRBV5-4	NA	TGTGCCAGCAGCTTGAACGGTTTCTACGAGCAGTACTTC	CASSLNGFYEQYF
15	TRBJ2-7	NA	TRBV7-2	NA	TGTGCCAGCAGCCCGTCCGGGACAAGGGCTCGGGAGCAGTACTTC	CASSPSGTRAREQYF
15	TRBJ1-2	TRBD1	TRBV13	NA	TGTGCCAGCAGCTTGGACAGGGCCCTTTCTGGTGGCTACACCTTC	CASSLDRALSGGYTF
14	TRBJ2-7	NA	TRBV5-1	few	TGCGCCAGCAGCTTGGATCCCCAGGGCTACGAGCAGTACTTC	CASSLDPQGYEQYF
16	TRBJ2-1	TRBD2	TRBV6-5	NA	TGTGCCAGCAGTTACGGTCTAGCGGGGGGACGTATGGAGCAGTTCTTC	CASSYGLAGGRMEQFF
18	TRBJ2-1	NA	TRBV19	NA	TGTGCCAGTAGTATTACGGCGTTGGGTAGCGGAGCGTACAATGAGCAGTTCTTC	CASSITALGSGAYNEQFF
15	TRBJ1-2	TRBD1	TRBV6-5	NA	TGTGCCAGCAGGGGACAGGGAGGGGTTGGCTATGGCTACACCTTC	CASRGQGGVGYGYTF
15	TRBJ1-1	NA	TRBV9	NA	TGTGCCAGCAGCGAGACAGACATAGAGGTGCGTGGAGCTTTCTTT	CASSETDIEVRGAFF
20	TRBJ1-3	NA	TRBV5-8	NA	TGTGCCAGCAGCTTGTATAGTGATTTCGGGGGGCGCATTGCTGGAAACACCATATATTTT	CASSLYSDFGGRIAGNTIYF
18	TRBJ2-2	TRBD1	TRBV7-9	NA	TGTGCCAGCAGCCCCCAAAGAGACAGGGTCGGGTACACCGGGGAGCTGTTTTTT	CASSPQRDRVGYTGELFF
14	TRBJ2-7	NA	TRBV5-4	NA	TGTGCCAGCAGTAAACAGGGAGGGGACTACGAGCAGTACTTC	CASSKQGGDYEQYF
19	TRBJ2-1	TRBD1	TRBV12-5	NA	TGTGCTAGTGGTCCGAGGGACAGGAAAGGTCTAAGCTCCTACAATGAGCAGTTCTTC	CASGPRDRKGLSSYNEQFF
13	TRBJ2-2	TRBD2	TRBV2	NA	TGTGCCGCGGGGGGGACGAACACCGGGGAGCTGTTTTTT	CAAGGTNTGELFF
15	TRBJ1-6	TRBD1	TRBV19	once	TGTGCCAGTAGTACGGGACAGGCCGTAAATTCACCCCTCCACTTT	CASSTGQAVNSPLHF
13	TRBJ2-5	NA	TRBV29-1	NA	TGCAGTACTTCGCCGGGACTGCAAGAGACCCAGTACTTC	CSTSPGLQETQYF
16	TRBJ1-2	TRBD1	TRBV5-1	NA	TGCGCCAGCTCAAGTATAGCAGGGGGCGAGCACTATGGCTACACCTTC	CASSSIAGGEHYGYTF
14	TRBJ1-2	NA	TRBV5-5	NA	TGTGCCAGCAGCCCCGAGACAGGAGTCTATGGCTACACCTTC	CASSPETGVYGYTF
15	TRBJ1-5	NA	TRBV5-5	NA	TGTGCCAGCAGCTTGGGAGGGATCAGCAATCAGCCCCAGCATTTT	CASSLGGISNQPQHF
14	TRBJ2-5	TRBD2	TRBV9	NA	TGTGCCAGCAGCAACCGGGGGGGCCGGGAGACCCAGTACTTC	CASSNRGGRETQYF
15	TRBJ2-3	TRBD2	TRBV19	once	TGTGCCAGTAGACAAGGACTAGCGGGGACAAATACGCAGTATTTT	CASRQGLAGTNTQYF
15	TRBJ2-5	TRBD1	TRBV27	NA	TGTGCCAGCAGTCAGACAGGGTACATCCAAGAGACCCAGTACTTC	CASSQTGYIQETQYF
16	TRBJ2-3	TRBD2	TRBV7-3	NA	TGTGCCAGCAGCTTAAGAGCGGGGGGGATTCAGGATACGCAGTATTTT	CASSLRAGGIQDTQYF
15	TRBJ2-7	NA	TRBV7-6	NA	TGTGCCAGCAGCACTGCCTCCGGGGGATCCTACGAGCAGTACTTC	CASSTASGGSYEQYF
14	TRBJ1-1	NA	TRBV19	once	TGTGCCAGTAGTAACGGCGGGTGGCACACTGAAGCTTTCTTT	CASSNGGWHTEAFF
11	TRBJ1-2	NA	TRBV20-1	NA	TGCAGTGCTACAGGGTTCCATGGCTACACCTTC	CSATGFHGYTF
12	TRBJ1-2	NA	TRBV30	few	TGTGCCTGGGCCCCAACAGGGACTGGCTACACCTTC	CAWAPTGTGYTF
14	TRBJ2-7	TRBD2	TRBV4-3	few	TGCGCCAGCAGCCTCTCGGGGGGAAACTACGAGCAGTACTTC	CASSLSGGNYEQYF
17	TRBJ2-2	TRBD2	TRBV4-3	NA	TGCGCCAGCAGCCCCCGAGGGGCTAGCGGGGGGACCGGGGAGCTGTTTTTT	CASSPRGASGGTGELFF
13	TRBJ1-1	TRBD1	TRBV30	NA	TGTGCCTGGAGGGGACAGGGGAGAACTGAAGCTTTCTTT	CAWRGQGRTEAFF
11	TRBJ2-7	NA	TRBV7-9	NA	TGTGCCAGCACCCTGAGGGACGAGCAGTACTTC	CASTLRDEQYF